Below are 26 T cell receptor beta chains sequenced from a single sample in a study of cytomegalovirus exposure and HLA in healthy donors. Amplification used 60 Vbeta primers and 13 Jbeta primers. Produced via immunoSEQ multiplex PCR; TCRdb's table is partial and in-frame only. The data hold some 180,000 clones, with 75% to 90% observed a single time. Sequencing was performed on PBMCs. These receptors were taken from a boy aged 2 to 10 in good health and CMV-seronegative.

This chain uses TRBV6-1 with TRBJ2-7; 7 bases are shared with TRBD2. The CDR3 totals 15 residues. Germline loops: CDR1 MNHNS, CDR2 SASEGT. V was clipped by 6 bases and J by 2 bases; unmatched bases: 10. The DNA for the CDR3 is TGTGCCAGCAGCAAACTAGCGCCGATAACCTACGAGCAGTACTTC. This codes for CASSKLAPITYEQYF.

This chain joins TRBV28 and TRBJ1-5; no clear D. Trimming removed 5 bases from V and 0 bases from J, with 8 bases in between. Germline V gene data show CDR1 as MDHEN and CDR2 as SYDVKM. This CDR3 spans 14 amino acids. In DNA form, the CDR3 reads TGTGCCAGCAGTCGGGAGTATAGCAATCAGCCCCAGCATTTT. It specifies CASSREYSNQPQHF.

V usage is TRBV27 and J usage is TRBJ2-1, with D unclear. CDR1 and CDR2 (germline): MNHEY, SMNVEV (reference sequence). With 3 bases removed from V and 8 bases from J, the gap between germline ends came to 8 bases. The CDR3 length is 12 residues. CDR3 region: CASSLLGDEQFF. In DNA form, the CDR3 reads TGTGCCAGCAGTTTGTTGGGCGATGAGCAGTTCTTC.

This clone was recorded only once. The V call is TRBV6-1, the J call TRBJ2-7, with TRBD1 matching over 8 bases. This CDR3 region has 13 residues. The germline CDR1 and CDR2 sequences are MNHNS and SASEGT. The ends lost 6 bases at V and 6 bases at J; junction bases unmatched: 7. The CDR3 protein is CASRETGGGEQYF. CDR3 DNA sequence: TGTGCCAGCAGAGAAACAGGGGGTGGCGAGCAGTACTTC.

This clone has a single count. This chain links TRBV6-1 with TRBJ2-5; D unresolved. CDR3 size: 15 residues. Germline V gives CDR1 MNHNS, CDR2 SASEGT. V lost 5 bases and J lost 0, with 13 bases in between. CDR3 sequence: CASSLHGINQETQYF. CDR3 sequence (DNA): TGTGCCAGCAGTCTTCACGGTATAAACCAAGAGACCCAGTACTTC.

The J gene is TRBJ2-7, the V gene TRBV9, with a tentative D call TRBD2 (6 bases). V was cut by 0 bases and J by 0 bases, with 16 bases left in between. The V gene's germline CDR1 is SGDLS and CDR2 YYNGEE. The CDR3 length is 17 residues. CDR3 sequence reads: CASSVGLRDSDSYEQYF. CDR3 bases: TGTGCCAGCAGCGTAGGCCTGCGGGACTCCGACTCCTACGAGCAGTACTTC.

The chain recombines TRBV2 with TRBJ2-7, with D possibly being TRBD1 (5 bases). Trimming shortened V by 6 bases and J by 3 bases, and 9 bases separated the two germline ends. The CDR3 contains 12 residues. Germline V gives CDR1 SNHLY, CDR2 FYNNEI. CDR3 nucleotide sequence: TGTGCCAGCAGAGGCGGACACTACGAGCAGTACTTC. This sequence encodes CASRGGHYEQYF.

The chain couples TRBV7-6 to TRBJ2-1; perhaps TRBD2 as D (5 bases). Trimming pared 7 bases from V and 7 bases from J, leaving 20 bases between. Germline CDR1 and CDR2: SGHVS and FNYEAQ. The CDR3 runs to 15 residues. The CDR3 bases are TGTGCCAGCACCCCATCTACGGGCAGAGGGAATGAGCAGTTCTTC. Protein product: CASTPSTGRGNEQFF.

The chain is built from TRBV5-1 and TRBJ2-3; 8 bases map to TRBD2. CDR3 length: 18 amino acids. Per germline, CDR1 SGHRS and CDR2 YFSETQ. Germline trimming cut 1 base from V and 3 bases from J; bases unmatched to any gene: 13. In DNA, the CDR3 is TGCGCCAGCAGCTTGTCGCCTAGCGGGCCCCCCTCGACAGATACGCAGTATTTT. It is translated as CASSLSPSGPPSTDTQYF.

The V gene is TRBV5-3, the J gene TRBJ2-7, with D maybe TRBD2 (6 bases). TRBV5-3 is noted as an ORF with a role that remains uncertain. CDR3 length: 23 residues. Trimming cost V 4 bases and J 3 bases, with 41 bases left between them. CDR3 sequence (DNA): TGTGCCAGAAGCCCCGGGGGAGAAGGTGTCAAGGTTCTATTGCATAAAGGGAACTACGAGCAGTACTTC. It translates to CARSPGGEGVKVLLHKGNYEQYF.

The chain links TRBV7-2 to TRBJ2-1; no clear D. Germline-derived CDR1 and CDR2 are SGHTA and FQGNSA. CDR3 length equals 12 residues. V was clipped by 1 base and J by 7 bases, with 5 bases between them. In DNA, the CDR3 is TGTGCCAGCAGCTTAGGCCTAAATGAGCAGTTCTTC. Residues: CASSLGLNEQFF.

V gene TRBV13 combines with J gene TRBJ2-5, with 10 bases aligning to TRBD1. The DNA end is a closer match to TRBJ2-7, so the J assignment may be wrong. This CDR3 contains 16 residues. CDR1 and CDR2 from the germline V gene are PRHDT and FYEKMQ (reference sequence). CDR3 in amino acids: CASTPQPGTGAYEQYF. The CDR3 DNA is TGTGCCAGCACCCCACAACCGGGGACAGGGGCCTACGAGCAGTACTTC.

This rearrangement joins TRBV5-6 to TRBJ1-2; D perhaps matches TRBD1 (5 bases). CDR3 length equals 13 residues. The germline V gene has CDR1 SGHDT and CDR2 YYEEEE. The ends were cut back, 2 bases at V and 3 bases at J, with 8 bases in the middle. The CDR3 loop is CASSFGRDYGYTF. The DNA for the CDR3 is TGTGCCAGCAGCTTCGGCAGGGACTATGGCTACACCTTC. Complete variable domain (other parts from reference TRBV5-6 and TRBJ1-2): DAGVTQSPTHLIKTRGQQVTLRCSPKSGHDTVSWYQQALGQGPQFIFQYYEEEERQRGNFPDRFSGHQFPNYSSELNVNALLLGDSALYLCASSFGRDYGYTFGSGTRLTVV.

The rearrangement links TRBV5-1 to TRBJ2-3; 8 bases agree with TRBD2. Germline V lookup: CDR1 SGHRS, CDR2 YFSETQ. The CDR3 contains 15 residues. V dropped 7 bases and J dropped 4; count of bases not matched to a gene: 11. CDR3 amino acids: CASGRNSGGADTQYF. In nucleotides, the CDR3 is TGCGCCAGCGGCCGGAACTCGGGGGGGGCAGATACGCAGTATTTT.

The chain combines TRBV5-1 with TRBJ2-7; 9 bases agree with TRBD2. Germline assignment: CDR1 SGHRS and CDR2 YFSETQ. This CDR3 has 17 amino acids. With 0 bases clipped from V and 0 bases from J, the junction kept 7 bases outside the gene matches. The CDR3 bases are TGCGCCAGCAGCTTGGCGGCTAGCGGGGACCTCTCCTACGAGCAGTACTTC. This sequence encodes CASSLAASGDLSYEQYF.

This clone was observed once. The chain recombines TRBV6-5 with TRBJ2-5, with no clear D. Trimming left V 10 bases short and J 3 bases short, with 15 bases between. The CDR3 is made up of 13 amino acids. The germline CDR1 and CDR2 sequences are MNHEY and SVGAGI. The CDR3 nucleotides read TGTGCCACATCCTTAGGCGGTGAAGAGACCCAGTACTTC. It yields the protein CATSLGGEETQYF.

The rearrangement links TRBV19 to TRBJ1-1; 10 bases agree with TRBD1. This CDR3 spans 15 amino acids. From germline, CDR1 is LNHDA and CDR2 SQIVND (reference sequence). Trimming at V came to 3 bases and at J to 6 bases, leaving 7 bases not matched to a gene. The CDR3 DNA reads as TGTGCCAGTAGTATTCCGACAGGGGGCTTCGCTGAAGCTTTCTTT. It codes for CASSIPTGGFAEAFF.

CDR3 residues: CASTLAGESYNEQFF. The CDR3, as DNA: TGTGCCAGCACTCTAGCGGGAGAATCCTACAATGAGCAGTTCTTC. V gene TRBV28 combines with J gene TRBJ2-1, with 10 bases aligning to TRBD2. With 7 bases clipped from V and 1 base from J, the junction kept 4 bases outside the gene matches. The germline gives CDR1 MDHEN, CDR2 SYDVKM. CDR3 length: 15 residues. Based on the CDR3 plus reference TRBV28 and TRBJ2-1, the full variable domain is DVKVTQSSRYLVKRTGEKVFLECVQDMDHENMFWYRQDPGLGLRLIYFSYDVKMKEKGDIPEGYSVSREKKERFSLILESASTNQTSMYLCASTLAGESYNEQFFGPGTRLTVL.

A note on this clone: In the same sample, other DNA sequences code for this CDR3. V and J are TRBV29-1 and TRBJ1-2; 9 nucleotides line up with TRBD1. Germline values: CDR1 SQVTM, CDR2 ANQGSEA. J was trimmed by 3 bases and V by 3 bases; bases with no gene match: 14. This CDR3 has 17 residues. The CDR3 DNA reads TGCAGCGTTGACCCCCCGACCGGGACAGGGAGGGACTATGGCTACACCTTC. Amino acids: CSVDPPTGTGRDYGYTF.

The rearrangement joins TRBV5-1 to TRBJ2-5; perhaps TRBD1 as D (5 bases). Per the germline V gene, CDR1 is SGHRS and CDR2 is YFSETQ. Trimming stripped 4 bases from V and 5 bases from J, with 15 bases between. This CDR3 spans 14 amino acids. CDR3 sequence (DNA): TGCGCCAGCAGCGGTAGGACAATTGGGGAGACCCAGTACTTC. This codes for CASSGRTIGETQYF.

V usage is TRBV4-1 and J usage is TRBJ1-6; D is undetermined. CDR3 length: 15 amino acids. Trimming stripped 0 bases from V and 14 bases from J, with 17 bases between. Germline CDR1 and CDR2: MGHRA and YSYEKL. The CDR3 region has the DNA TGCGCCAGCAGCCAAGATATTAATTTCCTGCCGGCCCTCCACTTT. Translating it yields CASSQDINFLPALHF.

This rearrangement joins TRBV6-5 to TRBJ2-3, with 10 bases lining up with TRBD2. CDR1 and CDR2 (germline): MNHEY, SVGAGI. The V segment lost 6 bases and the J segment 4 bases; nucleotides outside the gene matches: 4. The CDR3 is made up of 14 amino acids. CDR3 in DNA: TGTGCCAGCAGACTAGCGGGGATGGCAGATACGCAGTATTTT. Translation gives CASRLAGMADTQYF.

The rearrangement links TRBV6-4 to TRBJ2-3, with 8 bases that match TRBD2. J was trimmed by 4 bases and V by 6 bases; bases with no gene match: 6. Germline assignment: CDR1 MRHNA and CDR2 SNTAGT. The CDR3 is 14 amino acids. The CDR3 loop reads CASSFSGAPDTQYF. CDR3 nucleotides: TGTGCCAGCAGCTTTAGCGGGGCTCCAGATACGCAGTATTTT.

The rearrangement links TRBV7-2 to TRBJ2-5; TRBD1 matches at 9 bases. There are 14 residues in the CDR3. Germline trimming cut 2 bases from V and 9 bases from J; bases unmatched to any gene: 7. Germline V gene sequence: CDR1 SGHTA, CDR2 FQGNSA. The CDR3 sequence is CASSLSGTGLAQYF. The DNA of the CDR3 is TGTGCCAGCAGCTTATCCGGGACAGGGTTGGCCCAGTACTTC.

The chain joins TRBV2 to TRBJ2-1; a weak D match, TRBD2 (6 bases). This CDR3 has 14 amino acids. The V gene's germline CDR1 is SNHLY and CDR2 FYNNEI. Trimming pared 6 bases from V and 14 bases from J, leaving 23 bases between. The CDR3, as DNA: TGTGCCAGCAGGGAGGGACGTGGGGGAGACCATGAGTTCTTC. Protein product: CASREGRGGDHEFF.

This clone was recorded only once. V gene TRBV19 combines with J gene TRBJ2-3; D is possibly TRBD2 (5 bases). Between the trimmed V and J ends, which lost 1 base and 3 bases, there was a span of 8 bases. CDR3 size: 14 residues. The germline V gene encodes CDR1 LNHDA and CDR2 SQIVND (reference sequence). The CDR3 region is CASSIGRGTDTQYF. CDR3 nucleotide sequence: TGTGCCAGTAGTATAGGTCGGGGAACAGATACGCAGTATTTT.